This is a list of T cell receptor beta chains from one sample in a study of CD8 T cells in ankylosing spondylitis. One entry per CDR3 protein results from TCRdb running MiXCR on the 5' RACE reads. The table lists approximately 500,000 distinct CDR3 sequences, roughly an eighth of them singletons, with approximately 6.2% in the top ten. The material sequenced was blood, either unsorted or a sorted T cell fraction (not recorded which). The receptors derive from a male donor with ankylosing spondylitis. The conserved cysteine and the conserved F or W are not part of the CDR3 here.

v_call: TRBV14; cdr3_aa: ASSQALDSGSPLH
v_call: TRBV12-3/TRBV12-4; cdr3_aa: ASTQTGAAGEAF
v_call: TRBV24-1; cdr3_aa: ATSEPSQGDRELF
v_call: TRBV10-3; cdr3_aa: ATRLDSYNEQF
v_call: TRBV20-1; cdr3_aa: SAREARGNQPQH
v_call: TRBV5-1; cdr3_aa: ASSPGSSGILTTQY
v_call: TRBV20-1; cdr3_aa: SAKGPGVGEKLF
v_call: TRBV5-1; cdr3_aa: ASSFRTSSSGANVLT
v_call: TRBV25-1; cdr3_aa: ASSEGRRSPPSGNTIY
v_call: TRBV11-3; cdr3_aa: ASSLDGTGTEQY
v_call: TRBV3-1; cdr3_aa: ASSQSGPTGETQY
v_call: TRBV20-1; cdr3_aa: SVLLSGPAGEQY
v_call: TRBV5-1; cdr3_aa: ASSSPSDEQF
v_call: TRBV12-3/TRBV12-4; cdr3_aa: ASSFRQGGREQY
v_call: TRBV7-2; cdr3_aa: ASSSSNEETQY
v_call: TRBV3-1; cdr3_aa: ASSQEVGQPGEKLF
v_call: TRBV7-9; cdr3_aa: ASSLGVGYTDTQY
v_call: TRBV4-1; cdr3_aa: ASSQTLGRRVTGELF
v_call: TRBV5-5; cdr3_aa: ASIIRPRGYNEQF
v_call: TRBV20-1; cdr3_aa: SASGALDHEQF
v_call: TRBV5-6; cdr3_aa: ASSPGQGNYEQY
v_call: TRBV29-1; cdr3_aa: SVEIAGQGRQY
v_call: TRBV12-5; cdr3_aa: ASGWDRFGTEAF
v_call: TRBV6-1; cdr3_aa: ASRMAEGRETQY
v_call: TRBV10-3; cdr3_aa: AISEYGQGATEAF
v_call: TRBV6-6; cdr3_aa: ASSLPPQELF